The present T cell receptor beta chain was sequenced within a study of cytomegalovirus exposure and HLA in healthy donors. The CDR3 covers 19 residues. The germline gives CDR1 LGHNA, CDR2 YNFKEQ. Losses at the gene ends were 1 base for V and 2 bases for J; bases not matched to a gene: 13. The primer mix had 60 Vbeta and 13 Jbeta primers. Here immunoSEQ multiplex PCR was the method, and the copy in TCRdb shows in-frame clones only, minus some. This sample's table has some 110,000 clones. The chain carries TRBV4-2 and TRBJ1-4; 7 bases line up with TRBD1. The specimen sequenced was PBMCs. This clonotype was obtained from a man in his forties in good health and CMV-seronegative. CDR3 in DNA: TGTGCCAGCAGCCAAGGTATCAGGGGGAGAAATTCTACTAATGAAAAACTGTTTTTT. This encodes CASSQGIRGRNSTNEKLFF.